This T cell receptor (beta chain) was obtained from a study of regulatory T cells in long-lasting Graves disease. Study at large: Graves' patients, diagnosed recently, had received antithyroid drugs under 3 months. Findings and caveats of the study: No thyroid tissue was studied; the work used peripheral blood only.

This clonotype was counted at least ten times. Its antigen is not known. Noted time point: newly diagnosed GD, antithyroid drugs for less than 3 months. Extracted RNA from PBMCs served as the source of the TCR library. Peripheral blood, about 8.8 milliliters of it, was drawn into EDTA tubes. The TCR beta library used iRepertoire HTBI primers with Arm-PCR amplification of CDR3. TCRdb reprocessed the multiplex PCR reads with MiXCR, giving one entry per CDR3 protein. The sample holds 500,000 or so distinct CDR3 sequences, about 14% seen once. The data also belong to a second study, concerning T cells in Graves' hyperthyroidism and ophthalmopathy. That source notes: Progression to ophthalmopathy was predicted a median of roughly 6.8 months early.

The specimen was peripheral blood mononuclear cells (PBMCs), collected at new diagnosis, from a patient treated with antithyroid drugs. This TCR was recovered from a woman aged 45-65 years with Graves disease.

The CDR3 region has the DNA TGTGCCAGCAGGGAGGGGCGTGAGACCCAGTACTTC. Protein product: CASREGRETQYF. V usage is TRBV7-2 and J usage is TRBJ2-5; the D gene is possibly TRBD2 (6 bases). Germline assignment: CDR1 SGHTA and CDR2 FQGNSA. This CDR3 spans 12 amino acids. Trimming cost V 6 bases and J 5 bases, with 10 bases left between them.